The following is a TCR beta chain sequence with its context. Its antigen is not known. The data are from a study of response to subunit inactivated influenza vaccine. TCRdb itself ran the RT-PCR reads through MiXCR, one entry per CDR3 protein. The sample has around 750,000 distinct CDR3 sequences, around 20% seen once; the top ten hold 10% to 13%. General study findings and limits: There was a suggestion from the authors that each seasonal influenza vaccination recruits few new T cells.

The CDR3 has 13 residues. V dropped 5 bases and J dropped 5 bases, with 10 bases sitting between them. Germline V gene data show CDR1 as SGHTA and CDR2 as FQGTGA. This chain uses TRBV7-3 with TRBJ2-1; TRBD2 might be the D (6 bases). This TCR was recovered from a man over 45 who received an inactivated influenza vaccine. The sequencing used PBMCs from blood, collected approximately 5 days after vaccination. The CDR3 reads CASSTTRDNEQFF. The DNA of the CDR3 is TGTGCCAGCAGCACGACTAGGGACAATGAGCAGTTCTTC.